This entry lists 2 T cell receptor beta chains sequenced from one sample in a study of siplizumab effects on memory and regulatory T cells. Here immunoSEQ multiplex PCR was the method, and the copy in TCRdb shows in-frame clones only, minus some. Found here are approximately 100,000 clones, about 93% of them singletons; the top ten hold approximately 0.17%. Source material: non-Treg CD4+ T cells sorted from blood. Receptor source: a human donor in good health.

The DNA of the CDR3 is TGTGCCAGCACGGGGGCGCTGACAGATACGCAGTATTTT. As protein: CASTGALTDTQYF. This rearrangement joins TRBV6-1 to TRBJ2-3; D is perhaps TRBD1 or TRBD2 (6 bases each). Germline values: CDR1 MNHNS, CDR2 SASEGT. The length of the CDR3 is 13 residues. V lost 7 bases to trimming and J lost 3 bases, with 11 bases between them.

The chain has TRBV10-3 and TRBJ1-5; D gene unclear. The CDR3 contains 12 residues. With 2 bases removed from V and 9 bases from J, the gap between germline ends came to 8 bases. Looked up from germline, CDR1 is ENHRY and CDR2 is SYGVKD. This CDR3 reads CAISENGWPQHF. Written as DNA, the CDR3 is TGTGCCATCAGTGAGAATGGCTGGCCCCAGCATTTT.